A single T cell receptor beta chain is shown here with its context. Its target is unknown. V dropped 3 bases and J dropped 3 bases, with 12 bases sitting between them. CDR3 size: 15 residues. Germline V gives CDR1 KGHSH, CDR2 LQKENI. Primers for the PCR totalled 60 Vbeta and 13 Jbeta. Clones were sequenced by immunoSEQ multiplex PCR, and TCRdb holds only the in-frame ones, with some missing. The repertoire holds some 200,000 clones, 82% seen once, with 2.5% to 3.5% in the top ten. This record comes from a study of cytomegalovirus exposure and HLA in healthy donors. The study's findings and limits: Only CMV serostatus was available as immune exposure information. A prior analysis recorded that most TCR beta V segments were productive about 90% or about 30% of the time. Most TCRs appeared rarely, but some public TCRs recurred in many donors.

The clonotype originates from a woman between 40 and 55 years old in good health and CMV-seronegative. Input material: PBMCs. The chain recombines TRBV18 with TRBJ1-5, with a tentative D call TRBD1 (5 bases). As DNA, the CDR3 is TGTGCCAGCTCACCTCCGGGGGGAAACAATCAGCCCCAGCATTTT. This translates into CASSPPGGNNQPQHF.